This passage covers 25 T cell receptor beta chains from one sample sequenced in a study of blood T cell repertoires in COVID-19. Method: immunoSEQ multiplex PCR; TCRdb's copy keeps in-frame clones and lacks some. The sample records approximately 470,000 clones, 87% being singletons. The source material was PBMCs or T cells enriched from blood (not recorded which). The receptor set was obtained from a woman aged 18-35 years who had recovered from COVID-19.

This clone was found a few times. This chain links TRBV27 with TRBJ1-4, with D unresolved. The V end lost 5 bases, the J end lost 5 bases, and 12 bases lay between the germline ends. The germline gives CDR1 MNHEY, CDR2 SMNVEV (reference sequence). This CDR3 contains 14 residues. CDR3 DNA sequence: TGTGCCAGCAGTCCTCGGGGAACGAATGAAAAACTGTTTTTT. It yields the protein CASSPRGTNEKLFF. Looking up the rest from reference TRBV27 and TRBJ1-4 gives the full variable domain: EAQVTQNPRYLITVTGKKLTVTCSQNMNHEYMSWYRQDPGLGLRQIYYSMNVEVTDKGDVPEGYKVSRKEKRNFPLILESPSPNQTSLYFCASSPRGTNEKLFFGSGTQLSVL.

This clone was detected once. The chain is built from TRBV6-5 and TRBJ2-5, with TRBD2 as a possible D gene (6 bases). Per germline, CDR1 MNHEY and CDR2 SVGAGI. This CDR3 region has 13 residues. Trimming removed 2 bases at V and 4 bases at J, with 8 bases between. The CDR3 DNA sequence: TGTGCCAGCAGTTACGGGGGGACAGAGACCCAGTACTTC. Translated, it gives CASSYGGTETQYF.

The V call is TRBV30, the J call TRBJ1-4; TRBD1 matches 7 bases. This CDR3 is 14 amino acids long. Germline loops: CDR1 GTSNPN, CDR2 SVGIG (reference sequence). V was pared by 6 bases and J by 5 bases, with 9 bases of the junction left unmatched. This CDR3 is CACGPGQTNEKLFF. The CDR3 nucleotides read TGTGCCTGCGGTCCGGGACAGACAAATGAAAAACTGTTTTTT.

The J gene is TRBJ1-2, the V gene TRBV6-1, with a tentative D call TRBD1 (6 bases). The CDR3 contains 18 residues. Deletions cut 4 bases from V and 4 bases from J, with 25 bases between. The germline gives CDR1 MNHNS, CDR2 SASEGT. CDR3 residues: CASSGDTTNRVRVYGYTF. The CDR3 nucleotides read TGTGCCAGCAGTGGGGATACGACGAACAGGGTTCGGGTCTATGGCTACACCTTC.

The CDR3 nucleotides read TGCGCCAGCAGCTCGCCACTAGCGGGGGGATTAGAGACCCAGTACTTC. Amino acid sequence: CASSSPLAGGLETQYF. The chain combines TRBV5-1 with TRBJ2-5; 12 bases fit TRBD2. In germline, CDR1 is SGHRS, CDR2 YFSETQ. This CDR3 is built from 16 residues. J gave up 4 bases and V 3 bases, and 7 bases lay outside the gene matches.

This clone has more than one count but fewer than ten. In the same sample, other DNA sequences code for this CDR3. V is TRBV4-1 and J is TRBJ2-7, with TRBD1 identical over 7 bases. Trimming removed 2 bases from V and 6 bases from J; junction bases left unmatched: 1. CDR1 MGHRA and CDR2 YSYEKL come from the germline V gene. This CDR3 spans 12 amino acids. The CDR3 DNA reads as TGCGCCAGCAGCCAAACAGGGGCCGAGCAGTACTTC. Translating it yields CASSQTGAEQYF.

This clone has just a few counts. The rearrangement joins TRBV30 to TRBJ1-4; the D gene is possibly TRBD1 (5 bases). This CDR3 spans 14 amino acids. In germline, CDR1 is GTSNPN, CDR2 SVGIG (reference sequence). The V and J ends lost 0 bases and 7 bases respectively, with 12 bases between them. CDR3 DNA: TGTGCCTGGAGTGTAAGCAGGGATTCTGAAAAACTGTTTTTT. Its protein product is CAWSVSRDSEKLFF. Filled out from reference TRBV30 and TRBJ1-4, the complete variable domain reads SQTIHQWPATLVQPVGSPLSLECTVEGTSNPNLYWYRQAAGRGLQLLFYSVGIGQISSEVPQNLSASRPQDRQFILSSKKLLLSDSGFYLCAWSVSRDSEKLFFGSGTQLSVL.

This clone was seen a single time. The chain couples TRBV28 to TRBJ1-2, with TRBD1 matching 8 bases. Germline lookup yields CDR1 MDHEN and CDR2 SYDVKM. The CDR3 runs to 13 residues. Trimming at V came to 6 bases and at J to 4 bases, leaving 4 bases not matched to a gene. This chain's CDR3 is CASRDRAAYGYTF. The DNA of the CDR3 is TGTGCCAGCAGGGACAGGGCAGCCTATGGCTACACCTTC.

The chain joins TRBV3-1 (or the pseudogene TRBV3-2) to TRBJ1-1, with unresolved D. Germline V lookup: CDR1 LGHDT, CDR2 YNNKEL (reference sequence). V was clipped by 9 bases and J by 1 base, with 9 bases between them. This CDR3 region has 12 residues. CDR3 loop: CASSAGNTEAFF. Written as DNA, the CDR3 is TGTGCCAGTTCGGCGGGGAACACTGAAGCTTTCTTT.

The J gene is TRBJ2-1, the V gene TRBV10-3, with 10 bases that match TRBD2. Per germline, CDR1 ENHRY and CDR2 SYGVKD. CDR3 length equals 15 residues. With 7 bases clipped from V and 5 bases from J, the junction kept 8 bases outside the gene matches. CDR3 nucleotides: TGTGCCATCAACCAGGGAAGCGGGGGGGACAATGAGCAGTTCTTC. Encoded protein: CAINQGSGGDNEQFF.

The CDR3 protein is CASRQTVTDTQYF. Written as DNA, the CDR3 is TGTGCCAGCAGACAGACCGTCACAGATACGCAGTATTTT. The rearrangement links TRBV11-2 to TRBJ2-3, with D unclear. Trimming shortened V by 6 bases and J by 2 bases, and 9 bases separated the two germline ends. Germline V CDR1 and CDR2: SGHAT, FQNNGV. The CDR3 runs to 13 residues.

This clone has more than one count but fewer than ten. This chain links TRBV5-1 with TRBJ2-5, with TRBD1 as a possible D gene (6 bases). This CDR3 is built from 14 residues. The ends were cut back, 0 bases at V and 3 bases at J, with 9 bases in the middle. Germline lookup yields CDR1 SGHRS and CDR2 YFSETQ. The CDR3 spells CASSLEPGEETQYF. CDR3 DNA: TGCGCCAGCAGCTTGGAGCCAGGGGAAGAGACCCAGTACTTC.

This clone was counted once. The chain has TRBV10-3 and TRBJ1-6; 8 bases line up with TRBD1. This CDR3 has 13 residues. The ends lost 6 bases at V and 8 bases at J; junction bases unmatched: 3. The germline V gene encodes CDR1 ENHRY and CDR2 SYGVKD. DNA of the CDR3: TGTGCCATCAGCGCAGGGGGCCATTCACCCCTCCACTTT. Encoded protein: CAISAGGHSPLHF.

The CDR3 bases are TGTGCCAGCAGCTCATCTATCAGCGACAGTCCGAGCTCCTACGAGCAGTACTTC. Residues: CASSSSISDSPSSYEQYF. V gene TRBV7-8 combines with J gene TRBJ2-7; weak D call: TRBD1 (5 bases). V was clipped by 4 bases and J by 0 bases, with 22 bases between them. The length of the CDR3 is 18 residues. Germline V CDR1 and CDR2: SGHVS, FQNEAQ.

V is TRBV5-1 and J is TRBJ1-2; D ambiguous. This CDR3 region has 14 residues. V was clipped by 0 bases and J by 3 bases, with 9 bases between them. Germline V lookup: CDR1 SGHRS, CDR2 YFSETQ. The CDR3, as DNA: TGCGCCAGCAGCTTGGCTCCGGGATACTATGGCTACACCTTC. It codes for CASSLAPGYYGYTF. Full variable domain (missing parts from reference TRBV5-1 and TRBJ1-2): KAGVTQTPRYLIKTRGQQVTLSCSPISGHRSVSWYQQTPGQGLQFLFEYFSETQRNKGNFPGRFSGRQFSNSRSEMNVSTLELGDSALYLCASSLAPGYYGYTFGSGTRLTVV.

The chain carries TRBV7-9 and TRBJ1-2; 10 bases align to TRBD1. Trimming cost V 4 bases and J 3 bases; bases outside gene matches: 11. Germline V gene sequence: CDR1 SEHNR, CDR2 FQNEAQ (reference sequence). CDR3 size: 17 residues. For the CDR3, the DNA is TGTGCCAGCAGCTCGATCGGACAGGGGGGGTTTTACTATGGCTACACCTTC. It encodes CASSSIGQGGFYYGYTF.

The chain has TRBV6-1 and TRBJ2-5; 10 bases align to TRBD1. After removal of 1 base from V and 4 bases from J, the junction contained 3 bases not matched to a gene. This CDR3 has 15 amino acids. The V gene's germline CDR1 is MNHNS and CDR2 SASEGT. DNA for the CDR3: TGTGCCAGCAGTGAAGGGTGGGACAGGGGAGAGACCCAGTACTTC. This codes for CASSEGWDRGETQYF.

The chain combines TRBV5-1 with TRBJ1-1, with D perhaps matching TRBD1 (5 bases). From germline, CDR1 is SGHRS and CDR2 YFSETQ. The ends were cut back, 0 bases at V and 5 bases at J, with 14 bases in the middle. The length of the CDR3 is 15 residues. CDR3 residues: CASSLGIWGRTEAFF. The CDR3 nucleotides are TGCGCCAGCAGCTTGGGTATATGGGGGAGGACTGAAGCTTTCTTT.

V usage is TRBV4-2 and J usage is TRBJ2-3, with 7 positions matching TRBD2. This CDR3 has 15 residues. Germline lookup yields CDR1 LGHNA and CDR2 YNFKEQ. V lost 0 bases to trimming and J lost 5 bases; unmatched junction nucleotides: 5. The CDR3 here is CASSQDGTTEDTQYF. CDR3 nucleotides: TGTGCCAGCAGCCAAGATGGGACTACCGAAGATACGCAGTATTTT.

The chain couples TRBV6-1 to TRBJ1-1; D unclear. The CDR3 spans 15 residues. Germline CDR1 MNHNS, CDR2 SASEGT. V was shortened by 1 base and J by 3 bases, with 12 bases between the two germline ends. DNA for the CDR3: TGTGCCAGCAGTGAAGTCGGGATCGGGGACACTGAAGCTTTCTTT. It codes for CASSEVGIGDTEAFF.

Note on this clone: In the same sample, other DNA sequences code for this CDR3. The chain couples TRBV9 to TRBJ2-1; 7 bases are a match to TRBD1. This CDR3 has 14 amino acids. Germline V gene lookup returns CDR1 SGDLS and CDR2 YYNGEE. V lost 3 bases to trimming and J lost 4 bases; unmatched junction nucleotides: 4. The CDR3 sequence: CASSAETGYNEQFF. CDR3 DNA: TGTGCCAGCAGCGCAGAGACAGGGTACAATGAGCAGTTCTTC. The whole variable domain, remainder taken from reference TRBV9 and TRBJ2-1, is DSGVTQTPKHLITATGQRVTLRCSPRSGDLSVYWYQQSLDQGLQFLIQYYNGEERAKGNILERFSAQQFPDLHSELNLSSLELGDSALYFCASSAETGYNEQFFGPGTRLTVL.

The J gene is TRBJ1-2, the V gene TRBV30; weak D call: TRBD1 (5 bases). Germline CDR1 reads GTSNPN; CDR2 reads SVGIG (reference sequence). Trimming removed 5 bases from V and 7 bases from J, with 20 bases in between. The CDR3 is 14 residues long. CDR3 sequence: CAWGSPTVRSGYTF. In nucleotides, the CDR3 is TGTGCCTGGGGGAGCCCGACAGTTAGGAGTGGCTACACCTTC.

This chain joins TRBV12-3 or TRBV12-4 and TRBJ1-4; D unclear. The CDR3 is 12 amino acids. V was clipped by 5 bases and J by 8 bases, with 9 bases between them. This chain's CDR3 is CASSPQLEKLFF. CDR3 DNA sequence: TGTGCCAGCAGTCCCCAGTTAGAAAAACTGTTTTTT.

A single count supports this clone. V usage is TRBV24-1 and J usage is TRBJ2-1; possible D gene TRBD1, 6 bases. Trimming cost V 2 bases and J 5 bases, with 18 bases left between them. This CDR3 contains 17 residues. Germline assignment: CDR1 KGHDR and CDR2 SFDVKD. CDR3 nucleotides: TGTGCCACCAGTGATTCGTCTCCAGCAGGGGCCAACAATGAGCAGTTCTTC. Its translation is CATSDSSPAGANNEQFF.

V gene TRBV7-9 combines with J gene TRBJ2-7, with 8 bases aligning to TRBD2. Losses at the gene ends were 1 base for V and 5 bases for J; bases not matched to a gene: 16. The CDR3 has 18 residues. The germline gives CDR1 SEHNR, CDR2 FQNEAQ (reference sequence). The CDR3 DNA reads TGTGCCAGCAGCTTAGAGAGCGGGGGCCCGATCGGAACCCACGAGCAGTACTTC. Protein: CASSLESGGPIGTHEQYF.